Detailed here is one TCR beta chain. Sequencing was performed with immunoSEQ multiplex PCR; in TCRdb, only in-frame clones are kept and a portion is missing. This sample carries a few hundred thousand clones, approximately 86% of them seen once, and the ten largest clones take less than 5%. The record originates from a study of blood T cell repertoires in COVID-19. Study information: In each case, the material was cDNA or gDNA derived from T cells, B-cell-depleted T cells, or PBMCs.

The CDR3 contains 13 residues. V lost 4 bases and J lost 6, with 13 bases in between. The germline gives CDR1 MNHEY, CDR2 SVGAGI. Participants spanned ages roughly 18 to 90 years and resided in about two dozen US areas. Sequenced sample: PBMCs or T cells enriched from blood (not recorded which). This sequence originates from a woman aged 40 to 55 with acute COVID-19. The chain employs TRBV6-5 and TRBJ2-7; the D gene is possibly TRBD1 (6 bases). The CDR3 spells CASSSGSRGEQYF. The DNA of the CDR3 is TGTGCCAGCAGTTCAGGTTCCAGGGGCGAGCAGTACTTC.